One sample yielded the 12 T cell receptor beta chains listed below, sequenced in a study of brain metastases from non-small cell lung cancer. TCRdb's table, derived via immunoSEQ multiplex PCR, lists solely in-frame clones and lacks some. This sample has 500 to 700 clones, with 91% found just once. The sequenced sample consisted of tissue from a brain metastasis. The origin of the receptors is a donor at least 40 years old with non-small cell lung cancer.

Points on this clone: Germline is not matched at one junction end, which may reflect a read error. This rearrangement joins TRBV6-5 to TRBJ1-1, with D perhaps TRBD1 (5 bases). Per the germline V gene, CDR1 is MNHEY and CDR2 is SVGAGI. The CDR3 runs 15 residues. The CDR3 sequence: CASLQRAGLNTEAFF. CDR3 coding DNA: TGTGCCAGCCTTCAACGGGCGGGGCTGAACACTGAGGCTTTCTTT.

This rearrangement joins TRBV28 to TRBJ2-7; the D is unclear. Trimming shortened V by 5 bases and J by 8 bases, and 25 bases separated the two germline ends. The CDR3 spans 16 residues. CDR1 is MDHEN, CDR2 SYDVKM, per germline. CDR3 sequence: CASSGVSAGATIKQYF. CDR3 bases: TGTGCCAGCAGTGGCGTCTCGGCTGGTGCCACTATAAAGCAGTACTTC.

V is TRBV3-1 (or the pseudogene TRBV3-2) and J is TRBJ2-3, with TRBD2 matching 7 bases. The CDR3 extends over 15 amino acids. Germline CDR1 and CDR2: LGHDT and YNNKEL (reference sequence). With 0 bases clipped from V and 3 bases from J, the junction kept 3 bases outside the gene matches. DNA for the CDR3: TGTGCCAGCAGCCAAGAATCTAGCGGTACAGATACGCAGTATTTT. It translates to CASSQESSGTDTQYF.

The V call is TRBV7-8, the J call TRBJ2-1; 9 bases match TRBD2. This CDR3 spans 14 amino acids. The V and J ends lost 6 bases and 5 bases, in that order; junction bases with no gene match: 5. Germline CDR1 reads SGHVS; CDR2 reads FQNEAQ. The chain's CDR3 is CASSPSGTHNEQFF. CDR3 DNA sequence: TGTGCCAGCAGTCCTAGCGGGACCCACAATGAGCAGTTCTTC.

This clone was counted a single time. The chain joins TRBV11-3 to TRBJ1-1; no clear D gene. Looked up from germline, CDR1 is SGHNT and CDR2 is YENEEA. The CDR3 loop spans 13 amino acids. Trimming pared 5 bases from V and 0 bases from J, leaving 7 bases between. The CDR3 sequence is CASSTTVNTEAFF. Here the CDR3 DNA reads TGTGCCAGCAGCACCACAGTGAACACTGAAGCTTTCTTT.

The chain links TRBV6-5 to TRBJ2-5, with D possibly TRBD2 on 5 matching bases. CDR1 and CDR2 (germline): MNHEY, SVGAGI. The CDR3 extends over 14 amino acids. V gave up 1 base and J gave up 5 bases, with 11 bases separating them. The CDR3 DNA is TGTGCCAGCAGTTACTATAAGGGAGTGGAGACCCAGTACTTC. Amino acids: CASSYYKGVETQYF.

This clone appeared a single time. V gene TRBV5-5 combines with J gene TRBJ2-7; unclear D gene. The CDR3 consists of 14 residues. CDR1 SGHKS and CDR2 YYEKEE come from the germline V gene (reference sequence). Trimming pared 0 bases from V and 3 bases from J, leaving 10 bases between. Here the CDR3 DNA reads TGTGCCAGCAGCTTGGAGGTACACAGCTACGAGCAGTACTTC. It is translated as CASSLEVHSYEQYF.

The sample holds one count of this clone. V is TRBV18 and J is TRBJ2-3, with TRBD2 as a possible D gene (5 bases). The V gene's germline CDR1 is KGHSH and CDR2 LQKENI. The V and J ends lost 2 bases and 0 bases respectively, with 18 bases between them. This CDR3 comprises 18 residues. CDR3 sequence reads: CASSPIPQASGSTDTQYF. CDR3 DNA sequence: TGTGCCAGCTCACCAATCCCCCAGGCGAGCGGTAGCACAGATACGCAGTATTTT. The full variable domain, with the rest looked up from reference TRBV18 and TRBJ2-3, is NAGVMQNPRHLVRRRGQEARLRCSPMKGHSHVYWYRQLPEEGLKFMVYLQKENIIDESGMPKERFSAEFPKEGPSILRIQQVVRGDSAAYFCASSPIPQASGSTDTQYFGPGTRLTVL.

V is TRBV18 and J is TRBJ1-2; 8 bases match TRBD1. The V segment lost 6 bases and the J segment 6 bases; nucleotides outside the gene matches: 3. CDR1 and CDR2 from the germline V gene are KGHSH and LQKENI. The CDR3 extends over 12 amino acids. CDR3: CASSETGDGYTF. DNA of the CDR3: TGTGCCAGCTCGGAGACAGGGGATGGCTACACCTTC.

This clone was counted between two and nine times. The chain recombines TRBV6-2 or TRBV6-3 with TRBJ2-7; 8 nucleotides align to TRBD2. Germline V lookup: CDR1 MNHEY, CDR2 SVGEGT. The J segment lost 3 bases and the V segment lost 2 bases, leaving 3 bases of the junction unmatched. The CDR3 runs 14 residues. The CDR3 spells CASSYGAGDYEQYF. CDR3 DNA sequence: TGTGCCAGCAGTTACGGAGCGGGAGACTACGAGCAGTACTTC.

This clone was detected once. One end of the junction does not line up with germline, which may come from a read error. The chain combines TRBV4-3 with TRBJ2-1; 13 bases are a match to TRBD2. The germline CDR1 and CDR2 sequences are LGHNA and YSLEER. The CDR3 length is 13 residues. In nucleotides, the CDR3 is TGCGCCAGCAGCCAGAGGCCGGGACTAGCGGGACTCTTC. The encoded protein is CASSQRPGLAGLF.

The chain combines TRBV7-3 with TRBJ1-1; TRBD1 agrees at 9 bases. The CDR3 is 15 amino acids. The V and J ends lost 5 bases and 3 bases, in that order; junction bases with no gene match: 7. Germline V gene lookup returns CDR1 SGHTA and CDR2 FQGTGA. CDR3: CASSQKQGAYTEAFF. The CDR3 DNA is TGTGCCAGCAGCCAGAAACAGGGGGCTTACACTGAAGCTTTCTTT.